This TCR beta chain comes out of a study of T-cell memory formation after mild COVID-19. Study-level background: Largely, the TCR clusters proved donor specific.

TCRdb recomputed calls from the 5' RACE reads with MiXCR, one row per CDR3 protein. The sample contains approximately 51,000 distinct CDR3 sequences, 9.3% of which appear only once. The germline V gene has CDR1 KGHDR and CDR2 SFDVKD. The CDR3 is made up of 14 amino acids. The ends were cut back, 1 base at V and 4 bases at J, with 9 bases in the middle. This clonotype was seen many times. This TCR was sampled from an adult woman who had mild COVID-19 (a few samples of this study predate the infection). Cell type and time point are not known. J is TRBJ2-5 and V is TRBV24-1; no definite D call. Input material: PBMCs or a T cell subset sorted from them (not recorded which). The CDR3 nucleotides read TGTGCCACCAGTGATTTTGGCAGCTCAGAGACCCAGTACTTC. Its translation is CATSDFGSSETQYF.